Listed here are 17 T cell receptor beta chains from one sample, sequenced in a study of response to subunit inactivated influenza vaccine listed by TCRdb under 2018. Library creation used RT-PCR. Reads for this sample came from an Illumina HiSeq 2500. TCRdb's own reprocessing of the public reads used fastp at Q25 and MiXCR and kept productive beta chains. Here each entry gathers all rows of one CDR3 protein and keeps the most common genes and DNA. Within this sample are around 580,000 distinct CDR3 sequences, with about 12% of them counted one time only. 9.5% to 13% of the sample lies in the top ten. The starting material was PBMCs from blood, obtained on the day of vaccination. All receptors derive from a man aged 45-65 years who received an inactivated influenza vaccine. Donor details come from another sample of the same person, matched by shared clones.

The V call is TRBV5-1, the J call TRBJ2-1, with TRBD2 matching over 11 bases. CDR1 and CDR2 from the germline V gene are SGHRS and YFSETQ. Trimming removed 3 bases from V and 5 bases from J; junction bases left unmatched: 1. The CDR3 consists of 14 residues. The CDR3: CASSSGLADNEQFF. CDR3 DNA: TGCGCCAGCAGCTCGGGACTAGCGGACAATGAGCAGTTCTTC. The whole variable domain, filled in from reference TRBV5-1 and TRBJ2-1, reads KAGVTQTPRYLIKTRGQQVTLSCSPISGHRSVSWYQQTPGQGLQFLFEYFSETQRNKGNFPGRFSGRQFSNSRSEMNVSTLELGDSALYLCASSSGLADNEQFFGPGTRLTVL.

The chain joins TRBV6-2 or TRBV6-3 to TRBJ2-3, with 8 bases identical to TRBD2. CDR3 size: 15 residues. From germline, CDR1 is MNHEY and CDR2 SVGEGT. Losses at the gene ends were 1 base for V and 4 bases for J; bases not matched to a gene: 4. The CDR3 sequence: CASSYYGLAADTQYF. The CDR3 nucleotides read TGTGCCAGCAGTTACTACGGACTAGCCGCAGATACGCAGTATTTT.

This clonotype was seen a handful of times. The J gene is TRBJ1-2, the V gene TRBV5-1; D is unclear. Per the germline V gene, CDR1 is SGHRS and CDR2 is YFSETQ. This CDR3 is built from 13 residues. V dropped 0 bases and J dropped 4 bases, with 7 bases sitting between them. The CDR3 loop reads CASSLGEVYGYTF. The CDR3 nucleotides are TGCGCCAGCAGCTTGGGGGAGGTCTATGGCTACACCTTC.

This clonotype was counted at least ten times. J is TRBJ2-7 and V is TRBV29-1; TRBD2 matches 7 bases. The CDR3 runs 12 residues. Per germline, CDR1 SQVTM and CDR2 ANQGSEA. Trimming cost V 4 bases and J 4 bases; bases outside gene matches: 4. CDR3 protein: CSVGTSGYEQYF. In DNA, the CDR3 is TGCAGCGTTGGGACTAGTGGGTACGAGCAGTACTTC.

The V and J genes are TRBV7-9 and TRBJ2-2, with unresolved D. The length of the CDR3 is 15 residues. Germline CDR1 reads SEHNR; CDR2 reads FQNEAQ (reference sequence). V was trimmed by 4 bases and J by 5 bases, leaving 14 bases between them. Here the CDR3 reads CASSSHRAFTGELFF. The DNA of the CDR3 is TGTGCCAGCAGCTCTCACCGGGCATTTACCGGGGAGCTGTTTTTT. Full variable domain (outside the CDR3, taken from reference TRBV7-9 and TRBJ2-2): DTGVSQNPRHKITKRGQNVTFRCDPISEHNRLYWYRQTLGQGPEFLTYFQNEAQLEKSRLLSDRFSAERPKGSFSTLEIQRTEQGDSAMYLCASSSHRAFTGELFFGEGSRLTVL.

J is TRBJ2-7 and V is TRBV6-2 or TRBV6-3; D possibly corresponds to TRBD2 (6 bases). CDR1 and CDR2 from the germline V gene are MNHEY and SVGEGT. Trimming left V 7 bases short and J 3 bases short, with 22 bases between. The length of the CDR3 is 16 residues. The CDR3 sequence: CASNVAGSGLVYEQYF. CDR3 coding DNA: TGTGCCAGCAATGTGGCGGGGAGCGGGTTAGTCTACGAGCAGTACTTC.

There are a few counts of this clonotype. The rearrangement links TRBV7-8 to TRBJ1-5; D unclear. CDR1 is SGHVS and CDR2 is FQNEAQ in the germline V gene. V was trimmed by 2 bases and J by 9 bases, leaving 14 bases between them. The CDR3 has 14 amino acids. CDR3: CASSLPTSLGPQHF. The DNA of the CDR3 is TGTGCCAGCAGCTTACCTACGAGCCTGGGGCCCCAGCATTTT. Based on the CDR3 plus reference TRBV7-8 and TRBJ1-5, the full variable domain is GAGVSQSPRYKVAKRGQDVALRCDPISGHVSLFWYQQALGQGPEFLTYFQNEAQLDKSGLPSDRFFAERPEGSVSTLKIQRTQQEDSAVYLCASSLPTSLGPQHFGDGTRLSIL.

This clonotype has ten or more counts. The chain links TRBV29-1 to TRBJ1-2; possibly TRBD1 for D (5 bases). There are 17 residues in the CDR3. CDR1 is SQVTM and CDR2 is ANQGSEA in the germline V gene. Between the trimmed V and J ends, which lost 5 bases and 2 bases, there was a span of 24 bases. The CDR3 nucleotides are TGCAGCGTTCGTGGCGGAGGGGCCAGCTCGTTAAACTATGGCTACACCTTC. Protein product: CSVRGGGASSLNYGYTF.

The V and J genes are TRBV7-2 and TRBJ2-5; the match to TRBD1 covers 7 bases. This CDR3 is 15 amino acids long. V shed 5 bases and J 5 bases; nucleotides not matched to a gene: 11. Looked up from germline, CDR1 is SGHTA and CDR2 is FQGNSA. CDR3 nucleotides: TGTGCCAGCAGCGCGGCTCACAGGGGCTGGGAGACCCAGTACTTC. This translates into CASSAAHRGWETQYF.

V gene TRBV4-1 combines with J gene TRBJ2-1; D possibly corresponds to TRBD2 (6 bases). V lost 1 base and J lost 3, with 13 bases in between. The CDR3 contains 16 residues. Germline CDR1 reads MGHRA; CDR2 reads YSYEKL. The CDR3 sequence is CASSQVGGKNYNEQFF. CDR3 bases: TGCGCCAGCAGCCAAGTAGGAGGGAAAAACTACAATGAGCAGTTCTTC.

The rearrangement joins TRBV6-2 or TRBV6-3 to TRBJ1-5, with 8 bases aligning to TRBD1. J was trimmed by 4 bases and V by 6 bases; bases with no gene match: 5. Looked up from germline, CDR1 is MNHEY and CDR2 is SVGEGT. This CDR3 region has 14 residues. The DNA of the CDR3 is TGTGCCAGCAGAGACAGGGGCGCTAATCAGCCCCAGCATTTT. Protein product: CASRDRGANQPQHF.

This chain uses TRBV19 with TRBJ2-4; TRBD2 matches 8 bases. The CDR3 contains 13 residues. J lost 10 bases, V lost 4 bases, and 6 bases had no gene match. Germline lookup yields CDR1 LNHDA and CDR2 SQIVND (reference sequence). The CDR3: CASSTREGWIQYF. The CDR3 DNA is TGTGCCAGTAGTACCCGGGAGGGTTGGATTCAGTACTTC.

V is TRBV20-1 and J is TRBJ2-2, with D possibly TRBD2 on 6 matching bases. V lost 3 bases to trimming and J lost 4 bases, with 15 bases between them. The CDR3 is made up of 15 amino acids. In germline, CDR1 is DFQATT, CDR2 SNEGSKA (reference sequence). CDR3 DNA sequence: TGCAGTGCTAGTTCTTGGGCTAGCGTCACCGGGGAGCTGTTTTTT. Translated: CSASSWASVTGELFF.

This clonotype was observed a few times. The V and J genes are TRBV20-1 and TRBJ2-1; 7 nucleotides align to TRBD1. The junction had 19 bases not matched to a gene; V was cut back by 5 bases and J by 0 bases. The CDR3 has 19 amino acids. Germline V gene sequence: CDR1 DFQATT, CDR2 SNEGSKA (reference sequence). This CDR3 reads CSAYHSGQSEQSSYNEQFF. CDR3 nucleotides: TGCAGTGCTTACCACTCGGGACAGTCAGAGCAGAGCTCCTACAATGAGCAGTTCTTC.

There are many counts of this clonotype. This chain links TRBV12-3 or TRBV12-4 with TRBJ2-5; possible D gene TRBD2, 6 bases. This CDR3 contains 13 residues. Trimming shortened V by 10 bases and J by 2 bases, and 14 bases separated the two germline ends. The CDR3 protein is CATQPSGQETQYF. CDR3 in DNA: TGTGCCACCCAGCCGAGCGGGCAAGAGACCCAGTACTTC.

This clonotype has more than one count but fewer than ten. V usage is TRBV29-1 and J usage is TRBJ2-1; 9 bases match TRBD2. Losses at the gene ends were 3 bases for V and 7 bases for J; bases not matched to a gene: 7. Germline V gene data show CDR1 as SQVTM and CDR2 as ANQGSEA. This CDR3 is 14 amino acids long. The chain's CDR3 is CSVDGLAGWNEQFF. CDR3 in DNA: TGCAGCGTTGATGGGCTAGCGGGATGGAATGAGCAGTTCTTC.

This clonotype showed up just a few times. The chain is built from TRBV12-3 or TRBV12-4 and TRBJ2-7; no clear D gene. This CDR3 region has 13 residues. V was shortened by 3 bases and J by 5 bases, with 11 bases between the two germline ends. This CDR3 is CASSLGQSDEQYF. The CDR3 DNA is TGTGCCAGCAGTTTGGGCCAGTCCGACGAGCAGTACTTC.